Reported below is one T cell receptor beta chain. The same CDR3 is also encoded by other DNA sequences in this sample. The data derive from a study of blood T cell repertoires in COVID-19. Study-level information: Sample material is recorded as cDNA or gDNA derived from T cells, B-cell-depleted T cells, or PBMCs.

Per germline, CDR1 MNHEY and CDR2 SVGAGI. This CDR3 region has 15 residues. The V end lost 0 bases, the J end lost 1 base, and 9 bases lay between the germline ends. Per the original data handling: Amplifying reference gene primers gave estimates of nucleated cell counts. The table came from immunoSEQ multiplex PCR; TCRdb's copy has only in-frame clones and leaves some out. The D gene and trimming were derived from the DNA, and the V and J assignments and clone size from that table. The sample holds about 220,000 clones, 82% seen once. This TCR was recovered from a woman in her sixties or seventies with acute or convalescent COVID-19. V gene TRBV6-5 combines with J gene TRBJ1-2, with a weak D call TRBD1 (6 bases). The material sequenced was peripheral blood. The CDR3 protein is CASSYSGARNYGYTF. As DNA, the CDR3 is TGTGCCAGCAGTTACTCGGGGGCTCGTAACTATGGCTACACCTTC.